This paragraph covers one T cell receptor (beta chain) sequence. The antigen is unknown. This record belongs to a study of T cell responses to AZD1222 COVID-19 vaccine. Notes on the study in general: The study identified only five to seven AZD1222 recipients as seropositive at baseline. Females made up more of the donors, who were largely white British, and clonal diversity may have come out too low. The study sampled repertoires only after the peak T cell response. Targets within unmutated variant regions were reportedly found for nearly half of spike-specific TCRs.

Using immunoSEQ multiplex PCR, the repertoire was profiled, and TCRdb retains in-frame clones only, with some absent. Among more than 150,000 clones, around 87% were seen once, and the ten largest hold approximately 2.5%. CDR1 MDHEN and CDR2 SYDVKM come from the germline V gene. This CDR3 contains 16 residues. Trimming removed 4 bases from V and 7 bases from J, with 23 bases in between. This TCR came from an adult in good health. Sequencing used peripheral blood, obtained on day 0 of MenACWY control vaccination. The chain links TRBV28 to TRBJ2-7; possible D gene TRBD1, 6 bases. The CDR3 sequence: CASSSTWGRRSGEQYF. The CDR3 region has the DNA TGTGCCAGCAGTTCCACTTGGGGGCGCCGATCGGGGGAGCAGTACTTC.